The 5 T cell receptor beta chains given below trace back to one sample, sequenced in a study of T cell clonality in common variable immunodeficiency. Points from the study as a whole: Common variable immunodeficiency TCR beta sequences reportedly had fewer deletions and N-nucleotide insertions.

Assay used: immunoSEQ multiplex PCR; TCRdb lists only in-frame clones, some missing. The sample has just over 20,000 clones, none seen only once; the top ten hold around 2%. The antigens of these receptors remain unknown. The sequenced sample consisted of peripheral blood mononuclear cells. The receptors stem from a human donor with common variable immunodeficiency.

There are many counts of this clone. The read comes to an end 3 residues before the CDR3 does, leaving the germline J gene to fill in the end. This sequence joins TRBV2 and TRBJ2-3; 10 nucleotides line up with TRBD2. The ends lost 6 bases at V and 4 bases at J; junction bases unmatched: 4. The CDR3 loop spans 14 amino acids. Germline CDR1 reads SNHLY; CDR2 reads FYNNEI. The DNA read from the CDR3 is TGTGCCAGCAGCAGCGGGGGGGCTTCAGATACG. Protein: CASSSGGASDT. The entire CDR3 sequence reads CASSSGGASDTQYF. Based on the CDR3 plus reference TRBV2 and TRBJ2-3, the full variable domain is EPEVTQTPSHQVTQMGQEVILRCVPISNHLYFYWYRQILGQKVEFLVSFYNNEISEKSEIFDDQFSVERPDGSNFTLKIRSTKLEDSAMYFCASSSGGASDTQYFGPGTRLTVL.

This clone was detected only a few times. The read terminates 3 residues before the CDR3 end, so the remaining end is supplied by the germline J gene. This sequence joins TRBV16 and TRBJ2-7; TRBD1 aligns across 9 bases. The germline V gene has CDR1 KGHSY and CDR2 FQNENV. V was clipped by 4 bases and J by 0 bases; unmatched bases: 7. The CDR3 is 16 amino acids. CDR3 bases read: TGTGCCAGCAGCCCTGTCGGGGGACAGGGCTCCTACGAG. Translation: CASSPVGGQGSYE. The whole CDR3 protein reads CASSPVGGQGSYEQYF.

In its sample, this clone was seen many times. The CDR3 end is not reached by the read, which stops 3 residues before it; the germline J gene fills it in. V and J are TRBV10-3 and TRBJ1-2; TRBD1 might be the D (5 bases). In germline, CDR1 is ENHRY, CDR2 SYGVKD. This CDR3 comprises 16 residues. The V and J ends lost 4 bases and 2 bases respectively, with 17 bases between them. CDR3 residues: CAISGMGTTSNYGYTF. CDR3 bases read: TGTGCCATCAGTGGTATGGGGACTACGTCAAACTATGGC.

This clone was counted many times. The missing CDR3 end, 3 residues past where the read stops, is filled in from the germline J gene. V is TRBV29-1 and J is TRBJ1-1; D gene ambiguous. This CDR3 comprises 11 residues. The V end was cut by 6 bases, the J end by 4 bases, with 9 bases between. In germline, CDR1 is SQVTM, CDR2 ANQGSEA. The CDR3: CSVVKGTEAFF. Incomplete CDR3 DNA: TGCAGCGTGGTAAAGGGCACTGAA.

This clone was seen ten or more times. The read terminates 3 residues before the CDR3 end, so the remaining end is supplied by the germline J gene. V gene TRBV5-5 combines with J gene TRBJ1-5, with no clear D. Trimming left V 3 bases short and J 3 bases short, with 13 bases between. The length of the CDR3 is 15 residues. Germline CDR1 and CDR2: SGHKS and YYEKEE (reference sequence). The CDR3 is CASSSWTDLNQPQHF. The sequenced CDR3 bases are TGTGCCAGCAGCTCCTGGACTGATCTCAATCAGCCC.